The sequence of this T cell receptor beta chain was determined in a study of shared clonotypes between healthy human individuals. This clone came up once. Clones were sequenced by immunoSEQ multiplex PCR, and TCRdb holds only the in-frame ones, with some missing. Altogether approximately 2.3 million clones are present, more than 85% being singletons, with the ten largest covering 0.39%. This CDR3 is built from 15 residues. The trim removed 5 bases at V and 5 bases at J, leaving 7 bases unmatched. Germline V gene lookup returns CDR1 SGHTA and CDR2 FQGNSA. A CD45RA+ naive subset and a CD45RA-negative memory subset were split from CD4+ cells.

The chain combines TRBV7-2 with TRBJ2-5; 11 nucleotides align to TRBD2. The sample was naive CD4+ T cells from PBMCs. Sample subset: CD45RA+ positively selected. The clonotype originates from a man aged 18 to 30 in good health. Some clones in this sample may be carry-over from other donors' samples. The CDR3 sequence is CASSLGLAVGETQYF. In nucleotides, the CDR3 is TGTGCCAGCAGCCTGGGACTAGCGGTTGGGGAGACCCAGTACTTC.